The 17 T cell receptor beta chains below were found in one sample sequenced in a study of HIV-infected patients and healthy controls. TCRdb recomputed calls from the 5' RACE reads with MiXCR, one row per CDR3 protein. Of under 20,000 distinct CDR3 sequences in the sample, about 16% are singletons; the top ten hold about 23%. Sequenced input: CD8+ T cells from blood. Receptors originate from a human donor in good health.

The chain's CDR3 is CASSPPESWVNTEAFF. CDR3 bases: TGTGCCAGCAGCCCGCCCGAATCCTGGGTGAACACTGAAGCTTTCTTT. V is TRBV5-4 and J is TRBJ1-1; D gene uncertain. This CDR3 is 16 amino acids long. CDR1 SGHNT and CDR2 YYREEE come from the germline V gene (reference sequence). Trimming cost V 4 bases and J 0 bases, with 16 bases left between them.

This chain links TRBV28 with TRBJ2-3; possible D gene TRBD1, 5 bases. Germline-derived CDR1 and CDR2 are MDHEN and SYDVKM. CDR3 length: 18 residues. Trimming took 3 bases from V and 0 from J, leaving 19 bases between them. CDR3 protein: CASSLEQGTWGSTDTQYF. In nucleotides, the CDR3 is TGTGCCAGCAGTTTGGAGCAGGGAACCTGGGGAAGCACAGATACGCAGTATTTT.

This chain links TRBV19 with TRBJ1-1, with TRBD1 identical over 9 bases. Germline trimming cut 4 bases from V and 1 base from J; bases unmatched to any gene: 13. Germline V gives CDR1 LNHDA, CDR2 SQIVND (reference sequence). This CDR3 comprises 18 residues. The CDR3 loop is CASSRGTGKGWANTEAFF. DNA of the CDR3: TGTGCCAGTAGTAGAGGGACAGGGAAGGGGTGGGCGAACACTGAAGCTTTCTTT.

Ten or more counts support this clonotype. The V and J genes are TRBV4-2 and TRBJ2-5; 9 nucleotides align to TRBD2. This CDR3 spans 15 amino acids. Germline assignment: CDR1 LGHNA and CDR2 YNFKEQ. After removal of 4 bases from V and 5 bases from J, the junction contained 8 bases not matched to a gene. CDR3: CASSPTRGGQETQYF. In DNA, the CDR3 is TGTGCCAGCAGCCCAACGCGGGGGGGACAGGAGACCCAGTACTTC.

This clonotype was counted many times. The chain uses TRBV12-3 or TRBV12-4 and TRBJ2-1; D not resolved. Trimming stripped 4 bases from V and 8 bases from J, with 3 bases between. The CDR3 totals 10 residues. The CDR3 nucleotides read TGTGCCAGCAGTTGGGATGAGCAGTTCTTC. Its translation: CASSWDEQFF.

This chain links TRBV7-2 with TRBJ1-4, with D tentatively TRBD1 (5 bases). Trimming removed 0 bases at V and 5 bases at J, with 16 bases between. Germline-derived CDR1 and CDR2 are SGHTA and FQGNSA. The CDR3 runs to 17 residues. The CDR3 loop reads CASSLALTGAGNEKLFF. For the CDR3, the DNA is TGTGCCAGCAGCTTAGCGCTAACCGGGGCCGGGAATGAAAAACTGTTTTTT.

J is TRBJ2-1 and V is TRBV5-1; no clear D gene. Germline loops: CDR1 SGHRS, CDR2 YFSETQ. The CDR3 is 11 residues long. V was trimmed by 0 bases and J by 6 bases, leaving 1 base between them. CDR3 sequence: CASSLANEQFF. For the CDR3, the DNA is TGCGCCAGCAGCTTGGCCAATGAGCAGTTCTTC.

This clonotype has at least ten counts. The chain joins TRBV15 to TRBJ1-3, with D uncertain. CDR3 length: 15 residues. Germline CDR1 reads LNHNV; CDR2 reads YYDKDF (reference sequence). Trimming cost V 6 bases and J 1 base, with 13 bases left between them. CDR3 coding DNA: TGTGCCACCAGGGACTCTCCGTTTTCTGGAAACACCATATATTTT. Protein sequence: CATRDSPFSGNTIYF.

The rearrangement joins TRBV19 to TRBJ1-5; possible D gene TRBD1, 5 bases. This CDR3 has 16 residues. Germline V gives CDR1 LNHDA, CDR2 SQIVND (reference sequence). Trimming pared 3 bases from V and 1 base from J, leaving 13 bases between. The CDR3 reads CASSMYQGASNQPQHF. CDR3 nucleotide sequence: TGTGCCAGTAGTATGTACCAGGGTGCAAGCAATCAGCCCCAGCATTTT.

This clonotype was observed many times. The gene calls are TRBV5-1 and TRBJ1-3; perhaps TRBD1 as D (6 bases). The V gene lost 0 bases and the J gene lost 2 bases, with 6 bases spanning the gap. CDR1 is SGHRS and CDR2 is YFSETQ in the germline V gene. There are 14 residues in the CDR3. CDR3 in amino acids: CASSLAGAGNTIYF. As DNA, the CDR3 is TGCGCCAGCAGCTTGGCAGGGGCTGGAAACACCATATATTTT.

This clonotype has just a few counts. The chain recombines TRBV7-9 with TRBJ2-7, with TRBD1 matching 11 bases. This CDR3 is built from 13 residues. CDR1 is SEHNR, CDR2 FQNEAQ, per germline (reference sequence). Trimming at V came to 5 bases and at J to 6 bases, leaving 3 bases not matched to a gene. The CDR3 DNA follows: TGTGCCAGCAGCGCCGGGACAGGGGGCGAGCAGTACTTC. Translation: CASSAGTGGEQYF.

Ten or more counts support this clonotype. The chain employs TRBV7-9 and TRBJ1-3; perhaps TRBD1 as D (5 bases). The CDR3 consists of 14 residues. CDR1 is SEHNR, CDR2 FQNEAQ, per germline (reference sequence). Trimming left V 5 bases short and J 4 bases short, with 12 bases between. CDR3: CASSRDLTGNTIYF. The CDR3 region has the DNA TGTGCCAGCAGCCGGGACTTAACCGGAAACACCATATATTTT.

This clonotype has at least ten counts. The V call is TRBV7-6, the J call TRBJ1-2; a possible D gene is TRBD1 (5 bases). V lost 5 bases to trimming and J lost 1 base, with 17 bases between them. In germline, CDR1 is SGHVS, CDR2 FNYEAQ. This CDR3 is built from 16 residues. CDR3 nucleotides: TGTGCCAGCAGCCCCCTGGACGGGACTAATAACTATGGCTACACCTTC. Encoded protein: CASSPLDGTNNYGYTF.

The rearrangement joins TRBV12-3 or TRBV12-4 to TRBJ2-6; no clear D. The V and J ends lost 6 bases and 1 base respectively, with 10 bases between them. The length of the CDR3 is 15 residues. Here the CDR3 DNA reads TGTGCCAGCAGCACAAGGGTTTCTGGGGCCAACGTCCTGACTTTC. Translated: CASSTRVSGANVLTF.

This clonotype was observed at least ten times. The chain carries TRBV6-2 or TRBV6-3 and TRBJ2-2; D unclear. With 0 bases removed from V and 1 base from J, the gap between germline ends came to 9 bases. CDR1 MNHEY and CDR2 SVGEGT come from the germline V gene. The CDR3 totals 16 residues. The CDR3 DNA reads as TGTGCCAGCAGTTACTCGTCGTCGAGGAACACCGGGGAGCTGTTTTTT. Its protein product is CASSYSSSRNTGELFF.

This clonotype came up many times. V usage is TRBV6-5 and J usage is TRBJ2-7; TRBD1 might be the D (6 bases). The CDR3 runs 14 residues. The V gene's germline CDR1 is MNHEY and CDR2 SVGAGI. Trimming cost V 2 bases and J 0 bases, with 8 bases left between them. The CDR3 nucleotides are TGTGCCAGCAGTTACCTGGGGGCCTCCTACGAGCAGTACTTC. This codes for CASSYLGASYEQYF.

This clonotype was found a few times. The chain uses TRBV7-9 and TRBJ1-5, with 9 bases identical to TRBD1. The CDR3 totals 14 residues. J was trimmed by 1 base and V by 5 bases; bases with no gene match: 0. Germline V lookup: CDR1 SEHNR, CDR2 FQNEAQ (reference sequence). DNA of the CDR3: TGTGCCAGCAGCGACAGGGGGAGCAATCAGCCCCAGCATTTT. Protein sequence: CASSDRGSNQPQHF.